The 11 T cell receptor beta chains presented below share a single source sample, sequenced in a study of cytomegalovirus exposure and HLA in healthy donors. Primers included in the PCR were 60 Vbeta and 13 Jbeta primers. TCRdb's copy holds only in-frame clones and misses some; the assay was immunoSEQ multiplex PCR. The table records more than 95,000 clones, around 84% of them present only once. The sample comprised PBMCs. The receptors derive from a man aged 18 to 30 in good health and CMV-seronegative.

This clone was recorded a few times. The chain uses TRBV5-1 and TRBJ1-6; TRBD1 matches 7 bases. The ends lost 4 bases at V and 10 bases at J; junction bases unmatched: 11. CDR1 is SGHRS, CDR2 YFSETQ, per germline. The CDR3 has 15 amino acids. The CDR3 is CASSHDREGGSPLHF. The CDR3, as DNA: TGCGCCAGCAGCCATGACAGGGAAGGAGGCTCACCCCTCCACTTT.

On this clone: Other nucleotide sequences in the sample specify the same CDR3. This chain connects TRBV4-2 to TRBJ1-2; D gene uncertain. This CDR3 is built from 14 residues. Between the trimmed V and J ends, which lost 0 bases and 2 bases, there was a span of 7 bases. Germline V CDR1 and CDR2: LGHNA, YNFKEQ. As DNA, the CDR3 is TGTGCCAGCAGCCAAGAGAGGGTCAACTATGGCTACACCTTC. Amino acid sequence: CASSQERVNYGYTF.

This rearrangement joins TRBV10-1 to TRBJ2-7; 8 bases are a match to TRBD1. The length of the CDR3 is 14 residues. J was trimmed by 0 bases and V by 6 bases; bases with no gene match: 4. Germline V gene lookup returns CDR1 WNHNN and CDR2 SYGVQD (reference sequence). For the CDR3, the DNA is TGCGCCAGCAGGGGACAGGAGAACTCCTACGAGCAGTACTTC. It yields the protein CASRGQENSYEQYF.

The CDR3 is CASSLNNRDTEAFF. CDR3 in DNA: TGTGCCAGCAGCTTAAATAATCGAGATACTGAAGCTTTCTTT. The chain carries TRBV7-9 and TRBJ1-1; no firm D call. This CDR3 contains 14 residues. With 2 bases removed from V and 5 bases from J, the gap between germline ends came to 12 bases. Germline CDR1 is SEHNR and CDR2 is FQNEAQ (reference sequence).

This clone has a handful of counts. This chain joins TRBV19 and TRBJ1-2; no definite D call. Germline CDR1 and CDR2: LNHDA and SQIVND (reference sequence). V was pared by 8 bases and J by 5 bases, with 15 bases between. This CDR3 region has 13 residues. CDR3 residues: CASSVTLLYGYTF. As DNA, the CDR3 is TGTGCCAGTTCGGTTACTCTATTGTATGGCTACACCTTC.

V gene TRBV7-6 combines with J gene TRBJ2-1; maybe TRBD1 (5 bases). Germline loops: CDR1 SGHVS, CDR2 FNYEAQ. The V end was cut by 1 base, the J end by 4 bases, with 5 bases between. CDR3 length: 13 amino acids. CDR3: CASSLGQYNEQFF. The DNA for the CDR3 is TGTGCCAGCAGCTTAGGACAGTACAATGAGCAGTTCTTC.

Notes on this clone: The same CDR3 can be traced to other DNA sequences in this sample. The rearrangement links TRBV12-5 to TRBJ1-2; 7 nucleotides align to TRBD1. The CDR3 runs to 17 residues. The ends lost 2 bases at V and 8 bases at J; junction bases unmatched: 17. Germline CDR1 and CDR2: LGHNT and FRNRAP. CDR3 in DNA: TGTGCTAGTGGTTTGAACGGTTTACAGGGGCGCCTCTACGGCTACACCTTC. The encoded protein is CASGLNGLQGRLYGYTF.

This chain uses TRBV5-6 with TRBJ1-5, with 8 bases lining up with TRBD1. V was pared by 4 bases and J by 4 bases, with 7 bases of the junction left unmatched. CDR1 is SGHDT and CDR2 is YYEEEE in the germline V gene. CDR3 length equals 15 residues. DNA of the CDR3: TGTGCCAGCAGCCGGACAGGGCCTTTAAATCAGCCCCAGCATTTT. It yields the protein CASSRTGPLNQPQHF.

The count of this clone is one. The V gene is TRBV5-1, the J gene TRBJ1-2, with D possibly being TRBD1 (5 bases). This CDR3 has 18 amino acids. Germline V gives CDR1 SGHRS, CDR2 YFSETQ. V was trimmed by 3 bases and J by 1 base, leaving 22 bases between them. The CDR3 here is CASSSKQDPYSLNYGYTF. The DNA of the CDR3 is TGCGCCAGCAGCTCAAAACAGGACCCGTATTCCCTTAACTATGGCTACACCTTC.

The J gene is TRBJ2-2, the V gene TRBV7-7, with 8 bases aligning to TRBD1. From germline, CDR1 is SSHAT and CDR2 FNYEAQ (reference sequence). The CDR3 loop spans 14 amino acids. Unmatched junction bases numbered 6, after V lost 6 bases and J lost 6 bases. The CDR3 here is CASRGRGPSGELFF. The CDR3 region has the DNA TGTGCCAGCAGGGGCAGGGGGCCATCCGGGGAGCTGTTTTTT.

The chain joins TRBV29-1 to TRBJ2-3; 10 nucleotides line up with TRBD1. Unmatched junction bases numbered 11, after V lost 7 bases and J lost 1 base. This CDR3 contains 16 residues. Per germline, CDR1 SQVTM and CDR2 ANQGSEA. CDR3 in DNA: TGCAGCGGGACAGGGGGAGGGCGGGGGGGCACAGATACGCAGTATTTT. Protein sequence: CSGTGGGRGGTDTQYF.